The 27 T cell receptor beta chains below all came from one sample that was sequenced in a study of graft-versus-host responses after intestinal transplantation. Data came from immunoSEQ multiplex PCR; TCRdb stores just in-frame clones and leaves some out. The sample lists about 110,000 clones, roughly 90% occurring once. For these receptors, no antigen is known. The sample consisted of unstimulated CD4+ T cells sorted from spleen or lymph node cells, taken before transplant. The source is a human donor who was the organ donor for an intestinal transplant.

The rearrangement links TRBV6-1 to TRBJ1-4; D unclear. This CDR3 is 16 amino acids long. V lost 3 bases to trimming and J lost 0 bases, with 11 bases between them. CDR1 and CDR2 from the germline V gene are MNHNS and SASEGT. The CDR3 loop reads CASSDRLDTTNEKLFF. For the CDR3, the DNA is TGTGCCAGCAGTGACAGGCTCGATACAACTAATGAAAAACTGTTTTTT.

The rearrangement uses TRBV7-9 and TRBJ2-2, with 9 bases aligning to TRBD2. The CDR3 has 13 residues. CDR1 is SEHNR and CDR2 is FQNEAQ in the germline V gene (reference sequence). Trimming removed 2 bases from V and 11 bases from J; junction bases left unmatched: 3. As DNA, the CDR3 is TGTGCCAGCAGCTTATCTAGCGGGACAGAGCTGTTTTTT. Its protein is CASSLSSGTELFF.

The chain couples TRBV5-4 to TRBJ2-7, with 8 positions matching TRBD2. CDR3 length equals 16 residues. Germline V CDR1 and CDR2: SGHNT, YYREEE (reference sequence). Unmatched junction bases numbered 11, after V lost 4 bases and J lost 2 bases. The DNA of the CDR3 is TGTGCCAGCAGCCCGGGGGGTAGCGGGGTGCCCTACGAGCAGTACTTC. Translation: CASSPGGSGVPYEQYF.

V is TRBV10-1 and J is TRBJ2-3; maybe TRBD1 (6 bases). This CDR3 contains 14 residues. With 5 bases removed from V and 2 bases from J, the gap between germline ends came to 11 bases. Germline values: CDR1 WNHNN, CDR2 SYGVQD (reference sequence). CDR3 DNA: TGCGCCAGCAGTCGGACAGCGCTCACAGATACGCAGTATTTT. Translation: CASSRTALTDTQYF.

The chain uses TRBV5-4 and TRBJ2-3; 7 bases are a match to TRBD1. The CDR3 consists of 15 residues. The V gene end was trimmed by 5 bases and the J gene end by 3 bases; junction bases not matched to a gene: 9. Germline V lookup: CDR1 SGHNT, CDR2 YYREEE (reference sequence). Written as DNA, the CDR3 is TGTGCCAGCAGTCGACTAACAGGGGCGACAGATACGCAGTATTTT. Translating it yields CASSRLTGATDTQYF.

V and J are TRBV4-1 and TRBJ2-1; 15 bases align to TRBD2. With V trimmed by 4 bases and J by 8 bases, 9 bases remained unmatched. Per germline, CDR1 MGHRA and CDR2 YSYEKL. The CDR3 contains 17 residues. The CDR3: CASSLHGLAGGPYEQFF. The CDR3 bases are TGCGCCAGCAGCCTCCATGGACTAGCGGGAGGGCCTTATGAGCAGTTCTTC.

The chain combines TRBV9 with TRBJ2-5, with TRBD2 identical over 10 bases. Germline V gene sequence: CDR1 SGDLS, CDR2 YYNGEE. V lost 0 bases to trimming and J lost 2 bases; unmatched junction nucleotides: 4. This CDR3 is built from 16 residues. CDR3 bases: TGTGCCAGCAGCGTAGGTAGCGGGGGGCCGCAAGAGACCCAGTACTTC. Translating it yields CASSVGSGGPQETQYF.

The gene calls are TRBV2 and TRBJ2-7; 8 bases are shared with TRBD1. V dropped 2 bases and J dropped 3; count of bases not matched to a gene: 6. The germline V gene encodes CDR1 SNHLY and CDR2 FYNNEI. The CDR3 has 15 residues. CDR3 in DNA: TGTGCCAGCAGTGAACAGGTTACAGGGGGCTACGAGCAGTACTTC. Translating gives CASSEQVTGGYEQYF.

The rearrangement links TRBV11-2 to TRBJ2-5, with D possibly being TRBD2 (6 bases). CDR3 size: 17 residues. Trimming left V 5 bases short and J 4 bases short, with 23 bases between. CDR1 SGHAT and CDR2 FQNNGV come from the germline V gene. The CDR3 DNA reads TGTGCCAGCAGCACCCGCCCCCGTGGGACCGGGGGAGAGACCCAGTACTTC. Translation: CASSTRPRGTGGETQYF.

This chain uses TRBV10-2 with TRBJ2-3, with 7 nucleotides matching TRBD2. Germline CDR1 is WSHSY and CDR2 is SAAADI. Unmatched junction bases numbered 8, after V lost 6 bases and J lost 2 bases. The CDR3 totals 15 residues. The CDR3 reads CASSVSGDITDTQYF. CDR3 bases: TGCGCCAGCAGCGTAAGCGGGGATATCACAGATACGCAGTATTTT.

This clone occurred once. The rearrangement joins TRBV4-1 to TRBJ2-7; D not resolved. Looked up from germline, CDR1 is MGHRA and CDR2 is YSYEKL. The CDR3 loop spans 15 amino acids. V lost 2 bases to trimming and J lost 3 bases, with 14 bases between them. CDR3 protein: CASSQTKADGYEQYF. The CDR3 DNA is TGCGCCAGCAGCCAAACGAAAGCAGACGGCTACGAGCAGTACTTC.

The gene calls are TRBV25-1 and TRBJ1-6, with D tentatively TRBD1 (5 bases). This CDR3 has 17 amino acids. Germline V gives CDR1 MGHDK, CDR2 SYGVNS. V was pared by 3 bases and J by 7 bases, with 19 bases between. The CDR3 region is CASSETLTGTVNSPLHF. DNA of the CDR3: TGTGCCAGCAGTGAGACCCTCACCGGGACGGTGAATTCACCCCTCCACTTT.

This clone appeared a single time. In nucleotides, the CDR3 is TGTGCCTGGAGTCCCCATTCAGATACGCAGTATTTT. It yields the protein CAWSPHSDTQYF. V usage is TRBV30 and J usage is TRBJ2-3; D remains ambiguous. V shed 2 bases and J shed 4 bases, with 7 bases lying between them. This CDR3 has 12 amino acids. Germline CDR1 is GTSNPN and CDR2 is SVGIG (reference sequence).

CDR3 bases: TGTGCCAGCAGCTTTTTTGTCGGGGAGCTGTTTTTT. It yields the protein CASSFFVGELFF. This chain uses TRBV7-3 with TRBJ2-2, with no clear D. V lost 3 bases, J lost 7 bases, and 6 bases lay in between. The CDR3 is made up of 12 amino acids. Germline CDR1 SGHTA, CDR2 FQGTGA.

The chain joins TRBV29-1 to TRBJ1-5; D unresolved. Trimming pared 3 bases from V and 7 bases from J, leaving 19 bases between. Germline V gene data show CDR1 as SQVTM and CDR2 as ANQGSEA. This CDR3 comprises 15 residues. This CDR3 reads CSVEFPGLLGQPQHF. The CDR3 region has the DNA TGCAGCGTTGAGTTTCCCGGGCTTCTAGGACAGCCCCAGCATTTT.

This chain links TRBV2 with TRBJ1-3; D is perhaps TRBD1 (6 bases). Trimming removed 6 bases from V and 0 bases from J, with 18 bases in between. Germline V lookup: CDR1 SNHLY, CDR2 FYNNEI. The CDR3 contains 17 residues. The CDR3 sequence: CASRDPAGVFSGNTIYF. As DNA, the CDR3 is TGTGCCAGCAGGGACCCGGCAGGGGTCTTCTCTGGAAACACCATATATTTT.

This clone occurred once. The rearrangement joins TRBV4-2 to TRBJ2-7; a possible D gene is TRBD2 (6 bases). V was shortened by 8 bases and J by 2 bases, with 10 bases between the two germline ends. The CDR3 totals 12 residues. The germline CDR1 and CDR2 sequences are LGHNA and YNFKEQ. CDR3 coding DNA: TGTGCCAGCGCGGGGTCCCCCTACGAGCAGTACTTC. It is translated as CASAGSPYEQYF.

The chain is built from TRBV5-5 and TRBJ2-3; the D gene is possibly TRBD2 (5 bases). This CDR3 region has 16 residues. Per germline, CDR1 SGHKS and CDR2 YYEKEE (reference sequence). Trimming took off 1 base at V and 3 bases at J, with 15 bases between the two ends. The CDR3 DNA is TGTGCCAGCAGCTTGTGGCGTCTAGCTGGAACAGATACGCAGTATTTT. This encodes CASSLWRLAGTDTQYF.

The J gene is TRBJ1-2, the V gene TRBV6-1; 8 positions match TRBD1. The V gene's germline CDR1 is MNHNS and CDR2 SASEGT. V was pared by 9 bases and J by 6 bases, with 9 bases of the junction left unmatched. The length of the CDR3 is 13 residues. DNA of the CDR3: TGTGCCAGTCGGGAGACAGGGGTCAATGGCTACACCTTC. Translated: CASRETGVNGYTF.

The chain carries TRBV4-1 and TRBJ1-5, with 7 nucleotides matching TRBD1. The ends lost 4 bases at V and 0 bases at J; junction bases unmatched: 6. Looked up from germline, CDR1 is MGHRA and CDR2 is YSYEKL. The CDR3 runs 16 residues. CDR3 loop: CASSRQQGYSNQPQHF. The CDR3 DNA reads TGCGCCAGCAGCCGCCAACAGGGGTATAGCAATCAGCCCCAGCATTTT.

The chain recombines TRBV4-1 with TRBJ1-4; D uncertain. V shed 1 base and J shed 4 bases, with 13 bases lying between them. CDR3 size: 16 residues. CDR1 MGHRA and CDR2 YSYEKL come from the germline V gene. The CDR3 sequence: CASSQVLAQLNEKLFF. The CDR3 DNA is TGCGCCAGCAGCCAAGTTCTTGCACAGCTTAATGAAAAACTGTTTTTT.

The chain recombines TRBV6-4 with TRBJ2-2, with 7 bases lining up with TRBD1. V shed 6 bases and J 4 bases; nucleotides not matched to a gene: 5. The CDR3 runs 14 residues. Germline V gene lookup returns CDR1 MRHNA and CDR2 SNTAGT. CDR3 sequence: CASSAYRGTGELFF. The DNA of the CDR3 is TGTGCCAGCAGCGCTTACAGGGGCACCGGGGAGCTGTTTTTT.

With respect to this clone: The sample carries other DNA sequences with the same CDR3. V usage is TRBV11-1 and J usage is TRBJ2-5, with TRBD1 matching 8 bases. V shed 2 bases, J shed 5 bases, and the junction held 7 bases outside the gene matches. Germline-derived CDR1 and CDR2 are SGHAT and FQDESV (reference sequence). The CDR3 sequence is 15 residues long. The CDR3 DNA is TGTGCCAGCAGCTTACCCAGGGGGCGGCGGGAGACCCAGTACTTC. Translated: CASSLPRGRRETQYF.

As regards this clone: The sample holds other DNA sequences that translate to the same CDR3. The chain uses TRBV6-5 and TRBJ1-1; possibly TRBD1 for D (5 bases). V was clipped by 0 bases and J by 4 bases, with 9 bases between them. Germline CDR1 and CDR2: MNHEY and SVGAGI. The CDR3 is 14 amino acids. CDR3 nucleotide sequence: TGTGCCAGCAGTTACTCCCGGGGCACCACTGAAGCTTTCTTT. It is translated as CASSYSRGTTEAFF.

The chain joins TRBV7-6 to TRBJ2-5; 9 bases agree with TRBD2. The CDR3 consists of 15 residues. Trimming at V came to 5 bases and at J to 5 bases, leaving 9 bases not matched to a gene. The germline V gene encodes CDR1 SGHVS and CDR2 FNYEAQ. CDR3 region: CASSIPPREGETQYF. The CDR3 coding sequence is TGTGCCAGCAGCATACCGCCGCGGGAGGGGGAGACCCAGTACTTC.

This chain joins TRBV2 and TRBJ1-4, with 9 bases matching TRBD1. Germline-derived CDR1 and CDR2 are SNHLY and FYNNEI. The CDR3 contains 14 residues. V shed 4 bases, J shed 7 bases, and the junction held 4 bases outside the gene matches. The DNA of the CDR3 is TGTGCCAGCAGTGCCGGGACAGGGCGTGAAAAACTGTTTTTT. Its translation is CASSAGTGREKLFF.

This rearrangement joins TRBV7-2 to TRBJ2-1; TRBD2 matches 8 bases. The ends lost 1 base at V and 16 bases at J; junction bases unmatched: 6. CDR1 SGHTA and CDR2 FQGNSA come from the germline V gene. CDR3 length: 12 amino acids. The CDR3, as DNA: TGTGCCAGCAGCTTAGTGGGGACTAGTCTCTTCTTC. This translates into CASSLVGTSLFF.